This is a list of T cell receptor beta chains from one sample in a study of OX40 agonist ivuxolimab in advanced cancers. Here immunoSEQ multiplex PCR was the method, and the copy in TCRdb shows in-frame clones only, minus some. Counted here are tens of thousands of clones, 90% to 95% occurring once; the ten biggest clones make up approximately 15%. Sample: CD4+ or CD8+ T cells sorted from blood, taken in a trial of the OX40 agonist ivuxolimab. These receptors were obtained from an adult with an advanced solid tumor such as melanoma, head and neck, liver or kidney cancer. CDR3s include the opening cysteine and the closing phenylalanine or tryptophan. The D gene is left open where the match is weak. A clone size is listed for some rows: how often the clone was seen (once, few, many), or a class if it is expanded.

v_gene: TRBV4-1
d_gene: .
abundance: .
j_gene: TRBJ1-5
CDR3nt: TGCGCCAGCAGCCATGGGGGGAGGGATGATCAGCCCCAGCATTTT
CDR3aa: CASSHGGRDDQPQHF

v_gene: TRBV7-2
d_gene: TRBD1
abundance: once
j_gene: TRBJ2-7
CDR3nt: TGTGCCAGCAGCTGGGGACAGGGTCCCTACGAGCAGTACTTC
CDR3aa: CASSWGQGPYEQYF

v_gene: TRBV25-1
d_gene: .
abundance: .
j_gene: TRBJ2-7
CDR3nt: TGTGCCAGCAGTGACTCCTCCCCGGCCACAGGCGCTCCCTACGAGCAGTACTTC
CDR3aa: CASSDSSPATGAPYEQYF

v_gene: TRBV19
d_gene: .
abundance: few
j_gene: TRBJ1-2
CDR3nt: TGTGCCAGTAGTCCAGGCGGGAGTCTCTATGGCTACACCTTC
CDR3aa: CASSPGGSLYGYTF

v_gene: TRBV5-4
d_gene: TRBD1
abundance: .
j_gene: TRBJ2-7
CDR3nt: TGTGCCAGCAACCGTGTTGGGACAGGGGACTACGAGCAGTACTTC
CDR3aa: CASNRVGTGDYEQYF

v_gene: TRBV9
d_gene: .
abundance: few
j_gene: TRBJ1-1
CDR3nt: TGTGCCAGCAGCATGGACAACATGAACACTGAAGCTTTCTTT
CDR3aa: CASSMDNMNTEAFF

v_gene: TRBV9
d_gene: .
abundance: .
j_gene: TRBJ2-3
CDR3nt: TGTGCCAGCAGCGTAGAGGGCCCAGATACGCAGTATTTT
CDR3aa: CASSVEGPDTQYF

v_gene: TRBV27
d_gene: .
abundance: .
j_gene: TRBJ1-5
CDR3nt: TGTGCCAGCAGTTTATCAGGGTACTATAGCAATCAGCCCCAGCATTTT
CDR3aa: CASSLSGYYSNQPQHF

v_gene: TRBV19
d_gene: TRBD1
abundance: medium-sized
j_gene: TRBJ1-1
CDR3nt: TGTGCCAGTAGTATACAAGTGGGACAGGGTAAAGGAGGCGCTGAAGCTTTCTTT
CDR3aa: CASSIQVGQGKGGAEAFF

v_gene: TRBV4-1
d_gene: .
abundance: .
j_gene: TRBJ2-2
CDR3nt: TGCGCCAGCAGCCAAGATCCGGGACGGAACACCGGGGAGCTGTTTTTT
CDR3aa: CASSQDPGRNTGELFF

v_gene: TRBV11-2
d_gene: TRBD2
abundance: .
j_gene: TRBJ2-7
CDR3nt: TGTGCCAGCAGCTTAGAACCGGGAGGGTCCTACGAGCAGTACTTC
CDR3aa: CASSLEPGGSYEQYF

v_gene: TRBV28
d_gene: .
abundance: .
j_gene: TRBJ1-1
CDR3nt: TGTGCCAGCAGTTTATGGGAGATGAACACTGAAGCTTTCTTT
CDR3aa: CASSLWEMNTEAFF

v_gene: TRBV25-1
d_gene: TRBD1
abundance: .
j_gene: TRBJ1-5
CDR3nt: TGTGCCAGCAGTGACTTTGACAGGGGGCAGCCCCAGCATTTT
CDR3aa: CASSDFDRGQPQHF

v_gene: TRBV7-2
d_gene: .
abundance: .
j_gene: TRBJ2-1
CDR3nt: TGTGCCAGCCTCGATCCTGGCGGCCTCTCCTACAATGAGCAGTTCTTC
CDR3aa: CASLDPGGLSYNEQFF

v_gene: TRBV6-6
d_gene: .
abundance: .
j_gene: TRBJ1-2
CDR3nt: TGTGCCAGCAGTTACGGTTGGGTCCTCTATGGCTACACCTTC
CDR3aa: CASSYGWVLYGYTF

v_gene: TRBV13
d_gene: TRBD2
abundance: .
j_gene: TRBJ2-2
CDR3nt: TGTGCCAGCAGCCCACACCCCGGGACTAGCGGGAGGCTCGGGGAGCTGTTTTTT
CDR3aa: CASSPHPGTSGRLGELFF

v_gene: TRBV19
d_gene: .
abundance: .
j_gene: TRBJ2-3
CDR3nt: TGTGCCAGTAGTATAGCGACTAGCACAGATACGCAGTATTTT
CDR3aa: CASSIATSTDTQYF

v_gene: TRBV13
d_gene: .
abundance: .
j_gene: TRBJ2-7
CDR3nt: TGTGCCAGCAGCTCCGACGGGGGATCCACCTACGAGCAGTACTTC
CDR3aa: CASSSDGGSTYEQYF

v_gene: TRBV10-2
d_gene: .
abundance: .
j_gene: TRBJ2-3
CDR3nt: TGCGCCAGCAGCCAGGACAGCGTCGGCACAGATACGCAGTATTTT
CDR3aa: CASSQDSVGTDTQYF

v_gene: TRBV7-9
d_gene: .
abundance: .
j_gene: TRBJ2-7
CDR3nt: TGTGCCAGCAGCCCCGGTCTGGCGGGTTCCTACGAGCAGTACTTC
CDR3aa: CASSPGLAGSYEQYF

v_gene: TRBV12-5
d_gene: .
abundance: .
j_gene: TRBJ1-3
CDR3nt: TGTGCTAGTGGTTTGGTACTTGGGGCCCAGTCCGACAAAGAGGACGGAAACACCATATATTTT
CDR3aa: CASGLVLGAQSDKEDGNTIYF

v_gene: TRBV2
d_gene: .
abundance: .
j_gene: TRBJ2-5
CDR3nt: TGTGCCAGCAGCCCGAGCCAGGGGTTGGAGACCCAGTACTTC
CDR3aa: CASSPSQGLETQYF

v_gene: TRBV15
d_gene: TRBD1
abundance: .
j_gene: TRBJ2-7
CDR3nt: TGTGCCACCAGCAGATTGACAGGGGAACCCTACGAGCAGTACTTC
CDR3aa: CATSRLTGEPYEQYF

v_gene: TRBV4-3
d_gene: TRBD1
abundance: .
j_gene: TRBJ2-4
CDR3nt: TGCGCCAGCAGCCAGTTCACAGGGGGCATGACCAAAAACATTCAGTACTTC
CDR3aa: CASSQFTGGMTKNIQYF